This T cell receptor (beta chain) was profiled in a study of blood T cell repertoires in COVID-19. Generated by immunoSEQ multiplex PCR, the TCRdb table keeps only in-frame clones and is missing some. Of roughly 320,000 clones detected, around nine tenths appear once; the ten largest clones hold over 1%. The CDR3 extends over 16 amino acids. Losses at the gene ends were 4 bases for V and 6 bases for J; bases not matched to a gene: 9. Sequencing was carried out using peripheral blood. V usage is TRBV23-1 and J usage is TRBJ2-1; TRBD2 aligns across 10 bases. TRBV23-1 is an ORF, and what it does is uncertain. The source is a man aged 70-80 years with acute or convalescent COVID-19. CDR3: CASSLRSSGSGNEQFF. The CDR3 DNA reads TGCGCCAGCAGTCTGCGCTCTAGCGGGAGCGGCAATGAGCAGTTCTTC.